These 32 T cell receptor beta chains were sequenced from one sample in a study of blood T cells in healthy people across ages. With a J-beta primer mix and a sample-barcoded 5' primer, a second PCR ran about 7 to 12 cycles. Via MiXCR, TCRdb re-called the 5' RACE reads, giving one row per CDR3 protein. The data show more than 1,400,000 distinct CDR3 sequences, 42% seen once. Material: blood. The receptors here all came from a young woman in good health.

This clonotype was observed a handful of times. The rearrangement links TRBV29-1 to TRBJ2-1; the match to TRBD2 covers 16 bases. V lost 7 bases to trimming and J lost 3 bases; unmatched junction nucleotides: 9. The CDR3 extends over 17 amino acids. Germline lookup yields CDR1 SQVTM and CDR2 ANQGSEA. Here the CDR3 reads CSGSGTSGGAFYNEQFF. The CDR3 DNA sequence: TGCAGCGGTTCCGGGACTAGCGGGGGGGCCTTCTACAATGAGCAGTTCTTC.

The chain couples TRBV27 to TRBJ2-7, with D perhaps TRBD2 (6 bases). The V and J ends lost 5 bases and 1 base respectively, with 15 bases between them. The germline V gene encodes CDR1 MNHEY and CDR2 SMNVEV (reference sequence). CDR3 size: 15 residues. This CDR3 reads CASSRVGSGSYEQYF. CDR3 nucleotide sequence: TGTGCCAGCAGTCGGGTCGGGAGCGGTTCCTACGAGCAGTACTTC.

The V and J genes are TRBV4-2 and TRBJ2-7; no clear D gene. Trimming removed 3 bases from V and 2 bases from J, with 8 bases in between. Germline V gene sequence: CDR1 LGHNA, CDR2 YNFKEQ. CDR3 length equals 13 residues. Here the CDR3 DNA reads TGTGCCAGCAGCCACCGCCCAACCTACGAGCAGTACTTC. Its protein is CASSHRPTYEQYF.

Points on this clonotype: A much larger clone sits a single nucleotide away, making a read error possible. The V call is TRBV10-3, the J call TRBJ2-4; weak D call: TRBD1 (5 bases). The end of the DNA aligns better with TRBJ2-7, so the J call may be wrong. The V gene's germline CDR1 is ENHRY and CDR2 SYGVKD. This CDR3 contains 14 residues. The CDR3 is CAISEAGLPYEQYF. The CDR3, as DNA: TGTGCCATCAGTGAGGCAGGGCTGCCCTACGAGCAGTACTTC.

This clonotype was seen a handful of times. The J gene is TRBJ1-2, the V gene TRBV7-9; D might be TRBD1 (5 bases). CDR3 length equals 15 residues. V dropped 4 bases and J dropped 6 bases, with 18 bases sitting between them. Per the germline V gene, CDR1 is SEHNR and CDR2 is FQNEAQ (reference sequence). The CDR3 here is CASSWGRQMQDGYTF. DNA for the CDR3: TGTGCCAGCAGCTGGGGGAGACAAATGCAGGATGGCTACACCTTC.

This clonotype was counted between two and nine times. J is TRBJ2-3 and V is TRBV7-9; the D gene is possibly TRBD2 (6 bases). The CDR3 consists of 15 residues. V lost 1 base and J lost 2, with 10 bases in between. Germline V lookup: CDR1 SEHNR, CDR2 FQNEAQ (reference sequence). CDR3 bases: TGTGCCAGCAGCTTAGGGACTACCTTCACAGATACGCAGTATTTT. Its protein is CASSLGTTFTDTQYF.

The chain uses TRBV6-5 and TRBJ2-7; 8 bases align to TRBD2. The CDR3 has 18 residues. The germline CDR1 and CDR2 sequences are MNHEY and SVGAGI. The V and J ends lost 0 bases and 5 bases, in that order; junction bases with no gene match: 15. The CDR3 coding sequence is TGTGCCAGCAGTTACTCGTCTCGGAAACGGGAGGGCCCTAACGAGCAGTACTTC. Translating it yields CASSYSSRKREGPNEQYF.

The V call is TRBV6-5, the J call TRBJ2-5, with D hard to call. V lost 4 bases and J lost 5, with 8 bases in between. Germline-derived CDR1 and CDR2 are MNHEY and SVGAGI. This CDR3 is 12 amino acids long. The CDR3 DNA sequence: TGTGCCAGCAGTTCCCACGAGGAGACCCAGTACTTC. Protein product: CASSSHEETQYF.

The sample holds a few counts of this clonotype. The chain couples TRBV10-1 to TRBJ1-2; D gene uncertain. Germline V gives CDR1 WNHNN, CDR2 SYGVQD (reference sequence). V was cut by 6 bases and J by 0 bases, with 14 bases left in between. The CDR3 covers 15 residues. The CDR3 protein is CASSATRESNYGYTF. CDR3 bases: TGCGCCAGCAGCGCCACGAGGGAATCTAACTATGGCTACACCTTC.

This clonotype was observed a few times. The chain recombines TRBV20-1 with TRBJ1-1; D ambiguous. The CDR3 contains 11 residues. V was cut by 0 bases and J by 11 bases, with 10 bases left in between. The germline gives CDR1 DFQATT, CDR2 SNEGSKA (reference sequence). CDR3 DNA sequence: TGCAGTGCTAGAGATACGCCGGCGGCTTTCTTT. It encodes CSARDTPAAFF.

The rearrangement uses TRBV14 and TRBJ2-2; 9 bases align to TRBD2. V shed 0 bases and J 2 bases; nucleotides not matched to a gene: 7. Germline values: CDR1 SGHDN, CDR2 FVKESK. This CDR3 comprises 18 residues. The DNA for the CDR3 is TGTGCCAGCAGCCAAGAACGGGGACTAGCCCTTAACACCGGGGAGCTGTTTTTT. This gives the protein CASSQERGLALNTGELFF.

This clonotype was observed a few times. CDR3 sequence reads: CASSLVPGDFYEQYF. The CDR3 nucleotides are TGTGCCAGCAGCTTAGTCCCAGGTGATTTTTACGAGCAGTACTTC. The chain carries TRBV7-6 and TRBJ2-7, with D hard to call. The V and J ends lost 1 base and 4 bases respectively, with 14 bases between them. CDR3 length: 15 amino acids. Germline lookup yields CDR1 SGHVS and CDR2 FNYEAQ.

This chain joins TRBV11-2 and TRBJ2-7; D possibly matches TRBD1 or TRBD2 (5 bases each). The ends were cut back, 3 bases at V and 0 bases at J, with 15 bases in the middle. The CDR3 has 16 amino acids. Germline CDR1 and CDR2: SGHAT and FQNNGV. CDR3 sequence: CASSLDPGPISYEQYF. In DNA, the CDR3 is TGTGCCAGCAGCTTGGACCCGGGACCGATCTCCTACGAGCAGTACTTC.

The rearrangement joins TRBV20-1 to TRBJ2-7, with a weak D call TRBD1 (5 bases). V lost 5 bases, J lost 6 bases, and 17 bases lay in between. The CDR3 is 13 amino acids. Germline V gives CDR1 DFQATT, CDR2 SNEGSKA (reference sequence). CDR3 nucleotides: TGCAGTGCTCCCCGGTGGGGCGGATGCGAGCAGTACTTC. Residues: CSAPRWGGCEQYF.

This clonotype was recorded a few times. The chain carries TRBV5-1 and TRBJ2-5; tentative D call: TRBD2 (5 bases). Germline loops: CDR1 SGHRS, CDR2 YFSETQ. Trimming shortened V by 4 bases and J by 2 bases, and 15 bases separated the two germline ends. There are 15 residues in the CDR3. CDR3 region: CASSPEGSVQETQYF. For the CDR3, the DNA is TGCGCCAGCAGCCCCGAAGGGAGCGTTCAAGAGACCCAGTACTTC.

This clonotype was recorded a few times. In DNA, the CDR3 is TGTGCTAGTGGGCCCGGACAGGCGATCTATGGCTACACCTTC. Protein sequence: CASGPGQAIYGYTF. This chain connects TRBV12-5 to TRBJ1-2; TRBD1 matches 7 bases. Unmatched junction bases numbered 8, after V lost 6 bases and J lost 4 bases. Germline V gene data show CDR1 as LGHNT and CDR2 as FRNRAP. The CDR3 sequence is 14 residues long.

This clonotype appeared many times. The chain joins TRBV4-1 to TRBJ2-5, with unresolved D. V was cut by 0 bases and J by 5 bases, with 10 bases left in between. Germline CDR1 and CDR2: MGHRA and YSYEKL. The length of the CDR3 is 14 residues. The DNA for the CDR3 is TGCGCCAGCAGCCAAGATACCGGTGGGGAGACCCAGTACTTC. This sequence encodes CASSQDTGGETQYF.

This clonotype was observed a few times. The rearrangement joins TRBV12-3 or TRBV12-4 to TRBJ2-2; 9 bases are shared with TRBD2. J was trimmed by 5 bases and V by 1 base; bases with no gene match: 5. This CDR3 is built from 16 residues. This CDR3 reads CASSLGVAGVTGELFF. Here the CDR3 DNA reads TGTGCCAGCAGTTTAGGGGTAGCGGGAGTGACCGGGGAGCTGTTTTTT.

In the case of this clonotype: Given a much more abundant clone one base away, this may be a read error. This chain connects TRBV4-1 to TRBJ2-3; D is unclear. Germline V gene lookup returns CDR1 MGHRA and CDR2 YSYEKL. This CDR3 comprises 13 residues. The V end was cut by 5 bases, the J end by 1 base, with 7 bases between. CDR3 sequence: CASSMQGTDTQYF. CDR3 DNA: TGCGCCAGCAGCATGCAGGGCACAGATACGCAGTATTTT.

The CDR3 DNA sequence: TGTGCCAGCAGCTGGACTAGCGGGAACCCATACAATGAGCAGTTCTTC. This encodes CASSWTSGNPYNEQFF. This chain uses TRBV7-6 with TRBJ2-1; 12 nucleotides align to TRBD2. After removal of 4 bases from V and 4 bases from J, the junction contained 5 bases not matched to a gene. There are 16 residues in the CDR3. Germline CDR1 and CDR2: SGHVS and FNYEAQ. Supplemented by reference TRBV7-6 and TRBJ2-1, the full variable domain reads GAGVSQSPRYKVTKRGQDVALRCDPISGHVSLYWYRQALGQGPEFLTYFNYEAQQDKSGLPNDRFSAERPEGSISTLTIQRTEQRDSAMYRCASSWTSGNPYNEQFFGPGTRLTVL.

The V call is TRBV30, the J call TRBJ2-2; 7 nucleotides match TRBD1. The CDR3 loop spans 13 amino acids. Germline CDR1 GTSNPN, CDR2 SVGIG (reference sequence). J gave up 4 bases and V 3 bases, and 2 bases lay outside the gene matches. CDR3 sequence: CAWSRQGTGELFF. The CDR3 DNA follows: TGTGCCTGGAGCAGACAGGGCACCGGGGAGCTGTTTTTT.

This clonotype was counted between two and nine times. This chain uses TRBV11-3 with TRBJ2-1, with 12 bases fitting TRBD2. The J segment lost 9 bases and the V segment lost 1 base, leaving 10 bases of the junction unmatched. Germline V gives CDR1 SGHNT, CDR2 YENEEA. This CDR3 region has 17 residues. In DNA, the CDR3 is TGTGCCAGCAGCTTAGGCGGACTAGCGGGGAACCTTGGTGAGCAGTTCTTC. Translated, it gives CASSLGGLAGNLGEQFF.

This chain links TRBV12-3 or TRBV12-4 with TRBJ2-7; D not resolved. V dropped 6 bases and J dropped 7 bases, with 19 bases sitting between them. CDR3 length: 14 residues. The CDR3 DNA follows: TGTGCCAGCAGCCTCGGGTTTGGGGTGAATGAGCAGTACTTC. Protein: CASSLGFGVNEQYF.

This clonotype was seen only a few times. This chain uses TRBV5-6 with TRBJ2-1; TRBD2 matches at 12 bases. Trimming cost V 4 bases and J 8 bases; bases outside gene matches: 7. Germline V gene sequence: CDR1 SGHDT, CDR2 YYEEEE. CDR3 length: 15 residues. CDR3: CASSASSGRGYEQFF. CDR3 sequence (DNA): TGTGCCAGCAGCGCCTCTAGCGGGAGGGGCTATGAGCAGTTCTTC.

A word on this clonotype: At one of its ends the junction is not consistent with the germline gene, which may arise from a read error. The chain employs TRBV12-3 or TRBV12-4 and TRBJ2-1; D unclear. CDR3 length: 15 residues. CDR3 bases: TGTGCCAGCAGTTCTTACTCGGACGGCTACAATGACCAGTTCTTC. Translating gives CASSSYSDGYNDQFF.

Regarding this clonotype: This may be a read error, as it is one base from a much larger clone. The chain links TRBV5-1 to TRBJ1-1; 7 positions match TRBD1. CDR1 and CDR2 (germline): SGHRS, YFSETQ. Trimming at V came to 4 bases and at J to 1 base, leaving 4 bases not matched to a gene. The CDR3 sequence is 14 residues long. The CDR3: CASSGGQKNTEAFF. CDR3 sequence (DNA): TGCGCCAGCAGCGGGGGACAGAAGAACACTGAAGCTTTCTTT.

This clonotype occurred a few times. The chain recombines TRBV7-2 with TRBJ2-2, with D possibly being TRBD2 (5 bases). The V and J ends lost 4 bases and 0 bases respectively, with 6 bases between them. The germline gives CDR1 SGHTA, CDR2 FQGNSA. This CDR3 comprises 14 residues. The CDR3 here is CASSSGANTGELFF. CDR3 DNA: TGTGCCAGCAGCTCCGGGGCGAACACCGGGGAGCTGTTTTTT.

This chain links TRBV4-1 with TRBJ2-7, with a weak D call TRBD1 (6 bases). V lost 1 base and J 4 bases, leaving 17 bases between the germline ends. CDR3 length equals 16 residues. Germline V gene data show CDR1 as MGHRA and CDR2 as YSYEKL. CDR3: CASSQVAPQGPYEQYF. DNA of the CDR3: TGCGCCAGCAGCCAAGTAGCGCCACAGGGACCGTACGAGCAGTACTTC.

This sequence joins TRBV5-1 and TRBJ1-1, with TRBD1 matching 11 bases. Germline trimming cut 2 bases from V and 6 bases from J; bases unmatched to any gene: 6. The CDR3 extends over 15 amino acids. Germline V CDR1 and CDR2: SGHRS, YFSETQ. For the CDR3, the DNA is TGCGCCAGCAGCTTCGGGGGACAGGGGGGTCCTGAAGCTTTCTTT. Translated, it gives CASSFGGQGGPEAFF.

CDR3 DNA sequence: TGCGCCAGCAGCTTGGGGCAGAGCCGCAATCAGCCCCAGCATTTT. As protein: CASSLGQSRNQPQHF. The chain uses TRBV5-1 and TRBJ1-5; D is unresolved. With 0 bases removed from V and 2 bases from J, the gap between germline ends came to 9 bases. The germline gives CDR1 SGHRS, CDR2 YFSETQ. The CDR3 is 15 amino acids.

The chain recombines TRBV7-2 with TRBJ2-5; a possible D gene is TRBD2 (5 bases). V lost 1 base and J 2 bases, leaving 14 bases between the germline ends. This CDR3 has 16 residues. Germline values: CDR1 SGHTA, CDR2 FQGNSA. The CDR3 nucleotides read TGTGCCAGCAGCTTAGTGCCCCCGGGATTTCAAGAGACCCAGTACTTC. It specifies CASSLVPPGFQETQYF.

This chain joins TRBV7-9 and TRBJ2-4, with D hard to call. CDR3 length: 12 residues. The V and J ends lost 0 bases and 13 bases respectively, with 10 bases between them. Per germline, CDR1 SEHNR and CDR2 FQNEAQ (reference sequence). The CDR3 DNA is TGTGCCAGCAGCTTAGCCCCCAGCGCCCAGTACTTC. Translation: CASSLAPSAQYF.